This T cell receptor (beta chain) was documented in a study of a mutant IDH1 vaccine in newly diagnosed glioma. Sequencing was performed with immunoSEQ multiplex PCR; in TCRdb, only in-frame clones are kept and a portion is missing. The table includes roughly 44,000 clones, 81% detected once. The time point: week 35, safety follow-up. Mutant IDH1 20-mer peptide, at 300 ug, made up each vaccine dose, with topical imiquimod. By proportion, this clone is medium-sized. Its specificity is not known. The receptor comes from a woman in her 40s with glioma. Some clones in this sample may be carry-over from other donors' samples. Sequenced material: PBMCs, taken from a glioma patient whose treatment included an IDH1 peptide vaccine.

CDR3 sequence (DNA): TGTGCCAGCAGCCCTCACCGAACAGGACCCAAGGGTGAAGCTTTCTTT. Protein sequence: CASSPHRTGPKGEAFF. The chain employs TRBV9 and TRBJ1-1; tentatively, D is TRBD1 (5 bases). The CDR3 loop spans 16 amino acids. Trimming pared 4 bases from V and 7 bases from J, leaving 23 bases between. Germline CDR1 and CDR2: SGDLS and YYNGEE.